This TCR beta chain was identified during a study of blood T cell repertoires in COVID-19. Study-wide background: There were acute and convalescent COVID-19 samples, and they came from the United States, Italy and Spain.

V gave up 4 bases and J gave up 9 bases, with 9 bases separating them. The CDR3 runs 11 residues. Germline V lookup: CDR1 MDHEN, CDR2 SYDVKM. As handled by the study authors: Researchers report that nucleated cell counts were estimated from reference gene primer amplification. Assay: immunoSEQ multiplex PCR; the TCRdb copy retains only in-frame clones and omits some. V, J and clone size reflect that table, while D and trimming were determined from the DNA. Among around 68,000 clones listed, around 87% were seen once. The rearrangement joins TRBV28 to TRBJ1-2, with D perhaps matching TRBD1 (5 bases). Sequences were obtained from peripheral blood. The source of this sequence is a man aged 45-65 years with active COVID-19. CDR3 nucleotide sequence: TGTGCCAGCAGTTCCAGGGCCAGCTACACCTTC. Protein: CASSSRASYTF.